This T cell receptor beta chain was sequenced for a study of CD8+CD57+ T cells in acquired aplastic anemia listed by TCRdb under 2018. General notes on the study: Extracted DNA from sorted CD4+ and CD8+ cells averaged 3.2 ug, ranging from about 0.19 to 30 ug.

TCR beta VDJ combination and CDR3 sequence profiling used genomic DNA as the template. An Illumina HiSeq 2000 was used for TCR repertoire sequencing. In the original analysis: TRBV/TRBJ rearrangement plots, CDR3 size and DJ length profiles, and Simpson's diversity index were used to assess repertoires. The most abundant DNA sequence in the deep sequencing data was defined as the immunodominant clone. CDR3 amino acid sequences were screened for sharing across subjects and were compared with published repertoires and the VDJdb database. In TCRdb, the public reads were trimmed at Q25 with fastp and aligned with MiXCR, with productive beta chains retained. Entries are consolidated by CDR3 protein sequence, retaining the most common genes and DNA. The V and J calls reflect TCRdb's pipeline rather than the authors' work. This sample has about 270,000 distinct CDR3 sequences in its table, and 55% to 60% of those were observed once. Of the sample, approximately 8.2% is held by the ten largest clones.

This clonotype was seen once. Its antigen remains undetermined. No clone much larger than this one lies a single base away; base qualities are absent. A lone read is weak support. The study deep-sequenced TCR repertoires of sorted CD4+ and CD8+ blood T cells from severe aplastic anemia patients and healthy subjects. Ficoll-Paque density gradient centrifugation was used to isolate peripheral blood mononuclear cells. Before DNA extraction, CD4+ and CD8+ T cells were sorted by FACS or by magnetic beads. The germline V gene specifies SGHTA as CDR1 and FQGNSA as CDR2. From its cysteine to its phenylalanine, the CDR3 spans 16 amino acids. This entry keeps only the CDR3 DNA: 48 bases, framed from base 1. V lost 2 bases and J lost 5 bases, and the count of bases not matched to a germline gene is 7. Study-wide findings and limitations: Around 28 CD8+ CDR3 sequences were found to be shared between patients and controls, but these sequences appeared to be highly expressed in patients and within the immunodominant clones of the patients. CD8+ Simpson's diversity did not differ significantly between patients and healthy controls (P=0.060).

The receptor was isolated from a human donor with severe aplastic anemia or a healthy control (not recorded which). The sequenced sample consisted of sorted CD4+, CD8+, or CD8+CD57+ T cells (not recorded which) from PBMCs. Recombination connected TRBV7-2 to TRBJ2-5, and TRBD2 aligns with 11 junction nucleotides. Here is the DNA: TGTGCCAGCAGCTTAACAGGACTAGCGGGTACTGAGACCCAGTACTTC. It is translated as CASSLTGLAGTETQYF.